This TCR beta chain was documented in a study of beta chain features in type 1 diabetes. Findings and caveats of the study: VDJ junctions from patients with type 1 diabetes contained fewer insertions and more deletions. Relative to healthy donors, patients appeared to have naive, central memory and Treg TCRB repertoires that were more similar. Significant though moderate, a shortening of TCRB CDR3s appeared in all four CD4+ subsets of Type 1 diabetes patients.

Remarks on this clone: Antigen unknown.

Each donor gave one heparinised blood draw averaging roughly 120 mL. Sorted cells reached over 95% purity in every population. Expressed TCRB transcripts got sequenced, as all isolated RNA was reverse transcribed. Clones were sequenced by immunoSEQ multiplex PCR, and TCRdb holds only the in-frame ones, with some missing. Here the sample spans around 40,000 clones, approximately 70% being singletons. The sample comprised Tregs from blood. The sequence came from a woman aged 18-29 years with type 1 diabetes.

The chain's CDR3 is CASAALNTGELFF. CDR3 coding DNA: TGTGCCAGCGCAGCGCTGAACACCGGGGAGCTGTTTTTT. This chain uses TRBV6-1 with TRBJ2-2, with D hard to call. V was shortened by 8 bases and J by 1 base, with 8 bases between the two germline ends. CDR1 is MNHNS and CDR2 is SASEGT in the germline V gene. The CDR3 is 13 residues long.